These T cell receptor beta chains were read from a single sample in a study of cytomegalovirus exposure and HLA in healthy donors. Profiling relied on immunoSEQ multiplex PCR, and the TCRdb table lists in-frame clones only, not all of them. The data show roughly 80,000 clones, with roughly 76% seen just once and roughly 7.1% held by the top ten. The sample consisted of PBMCs. These receptors were collected from a woman aged 40-49 years in good health and CMV-seronegative. Each CDR3 is given with its conserved first and last residue. Fields, in order: J gene, clone size, V gene, D gene, CDR3 protein, CDR3 DNA. D genes are given only for firm matches. A clone size is listed for some rows: how often the clone was seen (once, few, many), or a class if it is expanded.

TRBJ2-7 . TRBV7-9 TRBD2 CASSSRLAWGEQYF TGTGCCAGCAGCTCAAGACTAGCCTGGGGCGAGCAGTACTTC
TRBJ1-1 . TRBV2 . CASSLGHGVNTEAFF TGTGCCAGCAGTCTCGGGCACGGGGTGAACACTGAAGCTTTCTTT
TRBJ2-4 . TRBV5-3 TRBD2 CARSCSGLGAKNIQYF TGTGCCAGAAGCTGTAGCGGGCTGGGGGCCAAAAACATTCAGTACTTC
TRBJ2-7 . TRBV25-1 TRBD2 CASSGTSGSQEQYF TGTGCCAGCAGTGGCACTAGCGGGAGTCAGGAGCAGTACTTC
TRBJ2-7 . TRBV10-3 TRBD1 CAISGDRDRATYEQYF TGTGCCATCAGTGGGGACCGGGACAGGGCAACCTACGAGCAGTACTTC
TRBJ2-4 . TRBV19 . CASKDGPGNIQYF TGTGCCAGTAAAGATGGCCCTGGAAACATTCAGTACTTC
TRBJ2-1 . TRBV25-1 TRBD2 CASSEGLAGEQFF TGTGCCAGCAGTGAAGGACTAGCGGGTGAGCAGTTCTTC
TRBJ1-2 . TRBV27 . CASSPQGGGYGYTF TGTGCCAGCAGTCCGCAAGGGGGTGGCTATGGCTACACCTTC
TRBJ1-6 . TRBV11-2 TRBD1 CASSSGQGASYSPLHF TGTGCCAGCAGCTCGGGACAGGGGGCTTCGTATTCACCCCTCCACTTT
TRBJ2-2 . TRBV5-4 . CASSLDVGVSVTGELFF TGTGCCAGCAGCTTGGACGTAGGGGTTAGTGTCACCGGGGAGCTGTTTTTT
TRBJ2-7 . TRBV14 . CASSRDTYEQYF TGTGCCAGCAGCCGGGACACCTACGAGCAGTACTTC
TRBJ2-2 once TRBV15 . CATSRDRQDTGELFF TGTGCCACCAGCAGAGATAGACAGGACACCGGGGAGCTGTTTTTT
TRBJ2-5 . TRBV19 . CASGGLFQETQYF TGTGCCAGTGGGGGACTCTTCCAAGAGACCCAGTACTTC
TRBJ2-3 . TRBV7-3 TRBD1 CASSSNRGARDTQYF TGTGCCAGCAGCTCGAACAGGGGGGCCCGAGATACGCAGTATTTT
TRBJ1-1 large TRBV28 . CASRLPVDTEAFF TGTGCCAGCAGGCTCCCAGTGGACACTGAAGCTTTCTTT
TRBJ2-7 once TRBV7-2 TRBD2 CASSLDLAGGGEQYF TGTGCCAGCAGCTTAGATCTAGCGGGAGGGGGAGAGCAGTACTTC
TRBJ2-5 . TRBV29-1 . CSVEGGRGETQYF TGCAGCGTTGAGGGGGGGCGTGGAGAGACCCAGTACTTC
TRBJ2-5 . TRBV6-1 . CASSSQWGYQETQYF TGTGCCAGCAGTTCTCAATGGGGCTACCAAGAGACCCAGTACTTC
TRBJ1-1 . TRBV5-4 TRBD1 CASSSTGMGTEAFF TGTGCCAGCAGCTCGACAGGGATGGGGACTGAAGCTTTCTTT
TRBJ2-7 . TRBV6-5 TRBD1 CASSSLRTGSYEQYF TGTGCCAGCAGCTCACTCCGGACAGGAAGCTACGAGCAGTACTTC
TRBJ2-7 few TRBV15 TRBD2 CATSRDDSGSREQYF TGTGCCACCAGCAGAGATGATAGCGGGAGTCGTGAGCAGTACTTC
TRBJ2-3 . TRBV10-3 TRBD2 CAISWTSSTDTQYF TGTGCCATCAGCTGGACTAGCAGCACAGATACGCAGTATTTT
TRBJ2-7 . TRBV6-5 . CASSYGPGRGAYEQYF TGTGCCAGCAGTTACGGACCAGGACGCGGGGCCTACGAGCAGTACTTC
TRBJ1-3 . TRBV9 . CASSSPSTGKIYF TGTGCCAGCAGCTCCCCATCAACCGGGAAGATATATTTT
TRBJ2-7 . TRBV19 . CASSIKGEVGEQYF TGTGCCAGTAGTATTAAGGGGGAAGTAGGAGAGCAGTACTTC
TRBJ2-5 . TRBV5-1 . CASSLGGGETQYF TGCGCCAGCAGCTTGGGCGGTGGCGAGACCCAGTACTTC
TRBJ1-2 once TRBV28 . CASSLRQVGGYTF TGTGCCAGCAGTTTAAGACAGGTGGGAGGCTACACCTTC
TRBJ1-2 . TRBV11-2 TRBD1 CASSLVGTGGNYGYTF TGTGCCAGCAGCTTAGTTGGGACAGGGGGCAACTATGGCTACACCTTC
TRBJ2-1 few TRBV6-6 TRBD1 CASSYTDRVNEQFF TGTGCCAGCAGTTACACGGACAGGGTCAATGAGCAGTTCTTC
TRBJ2-7 . TRBV11-2 TRBD1 CASSLLFGMTGGSYEQYF TGTGCCAGCAGTTTACTCTTTGGGATGACAGGGGGTTCCTACGAGCAGTACTTC
TRBJ1-3 . TRBV18 TRBD1 CASSPPGQGRRSGNTIYF TGTGCCAGCTCACCCCCGGGACAGGGACGGAGGTCTGGAAACACCATATATTTT
TRBJ2-1 . TRBV11-2 . CASSSGMRLNEQFF TGTGCCAGCAGCTCAGGGATGAGGCTCAATGAGCAGTTCTTC
TRBJ2-5 . TRBV5-4 TRBD1 CASSQRQGKETQYF TGTGCCAGCAGCCAAAGACAGGGGAAAGAGACCCAGTACTTC
TRBJ1-5 . TRBV19 TRBD1 CASNWDGRGKGQPQHF TGTGCCAGTAATTGGGACGGCAGGGGGAAGGGCCAGCCCCAGCATTTT
TRBJ2-3 . TRBV9 TRBD2 CASSVTSGGITDTQYF TGTGCCAGCAGCGTAACTAGCGGGGGCATCACAGATACGCAGTATTTT
TRBJ2-3 . TRBV9 TRBD1 CASSVYDRGQGTDTQYF TGTGCCAGCAGCGTATACGACAGGGGGCAGGGGACAGATACGCAGTATTTT
TRBJ1-1 . TRBV2 TRBD1 CASSEALDRGLGLEAFF TGTGCCAGCAGTGAAGCGTTAGACAGGGGCCTGGGCCTTGAAGCTTTCTTT